These 2 T cell receptor beta chains came from one sample sequenced in a study of neoadjuvant anti-PD-1 for oral cavity cancer. The method was immunoSEQ multiplex PCR; TCRdb's version includes in-frame clones alone and lacks a portion of them. Of 72,000 or so clones listed, about 86% were seen once; the top ten hold around 2.8%. Time point noted: after neoadjuvant nivolumab, at surgical resection. This sample comprised PBMCs, obtained after nivolumab (anti-PD-1) treatment. These receptors were obtained from a person aged 35 to 85 with oral cavity squamous cell carcinoma.

The chain uses TRBV19 and TRBJ2-1, with D possibly TRBD2 on 6 matching bases. This CDR3 has 15 amino acids. V was clipped by 3 bases and J by 0 bases, with 9 bases between them. Germline CDR1 LNHDA, CDR2 SQIVND (reference sequence). Here the CDR3 reads CASSIAGSSYNEQFF. The CDR3 DNA sequence: TGTGCCAGTAGTATTGCGGGGAGCTCCTACAATGAGCAGTTCTTC.

The rearrangement links TRBV19 to TRBJ2-1, with D tentatively TRBD2 (6 bases). Germline loops: CDR1 LNHDA, CDR2 SQIVND (reference sequence). The CDR3 is 16 amino acids. Trimming left V 6 bases short and J 5 bases short, with 20 bases between. The CDR3 DNA follows: TGTGCCAGTAGGGGGGGACCCGGTTCGCCCAACAATGAGCAGTTCTTC. It codes for CASRGGPGSPNNEQFF.